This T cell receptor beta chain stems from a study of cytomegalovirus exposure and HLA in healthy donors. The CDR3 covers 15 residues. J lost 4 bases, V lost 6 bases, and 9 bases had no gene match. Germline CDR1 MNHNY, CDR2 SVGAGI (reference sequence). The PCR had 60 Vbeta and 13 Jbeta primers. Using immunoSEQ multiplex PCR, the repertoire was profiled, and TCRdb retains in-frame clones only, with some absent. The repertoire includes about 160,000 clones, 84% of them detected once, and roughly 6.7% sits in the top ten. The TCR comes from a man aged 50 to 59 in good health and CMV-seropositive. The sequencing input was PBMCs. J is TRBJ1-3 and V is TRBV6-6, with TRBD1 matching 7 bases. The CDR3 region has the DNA TGTGCCAGCAGCCCATCGACAGGGCACGGAAACACCATATATTTT. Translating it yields CASSPSTGHGNTIYF.